This T cell receptor beta chain appears in the sequencing data of a study of blood T cell repertoires in COVID-19. About the study: Both acute and convalescent COVID-19 samples were obtained from the United States, Italy and Spain. PBMCs, B-cell-depleted T cells, or T cells provided the cDNA or gDNA that made up the material.

Seattle's cohort entered during active infection and was followed longitudinally. Under the authors' procedure: From reference gene primer amplification, estimates of nucleated cell counts were derived. Measured with immunoSEQ multiplex PCR; TCRdb has only the in-frame clones, and not every one. Clonal size and the V and J genes are those of that table, whereas D and trimming came from the DNA. This table has 180,000 or so clones, 81% appearing once. CDR3 length: 13 amino acids. CDR1 is SGHTA and CDR2 is FQGTGA in the germline V gene. Trimming took off 5 bases at V and 9 bases at J, with 15 bases between the two ends.

This receptor was identified in a woman aged 35 to 49 with COVID-19, enrolled during active disease. This chain links TRBV7-3 with TRBJ2-3, with TRBD1 as a possible D gene (6 bases). The sequenced sample was peripheral blood. The CDR3 spells CASSPEGVGTQYF. The CDR3 nucleotides are TGTGCCAGCAGCCCCGAGGGGGTGGGCACGCAGTATTTT.